The rows below give T cell receptor beta chains drawn from one sample of a study of cytomegalovirus exposure and HLA in healthy donors. Produced via immunoSEQ multiplex PCR; TCRdb's table is partial and in-frame only. Here the sample spans about 170,000 clones, 80% to 90% being singletons. Source material: PBMCs. Receptors originate from a woman between 18 and 30 years old in good health and CMV-seronegative. CDR3s include the opening cysteine and the closing phenylalanine or tryptophan. For some rows the clone size is stated as once, few or many, or as a class when expanded; others skip it.

>TRBJ2-5|TRBV27|-
CASSLSGGLQETQYF
>TRBJ2-7|TRBV5-6|-
CASSLPLGEQYF
>TRBJ2-7|TRBV7-9|-
CASSETGRGQYF
>TRBJ1-2|TRBV5-8|once
CASSLDPTGAGYTF
>TRBJ2-2|TRBV7-9|-
CASSYTGGRTGELFF
>TRBJ2-3|TRBV6-1|-
CASSGIQGSTDTQYF
>TRBJ1-2|TRBV28|-
CASSPRVGPGYTF
>TRBJ2-5|TRBV6-4|few
CASKTLAGVETQYF
>TRBJ2-1|TRBV20-1|-
CSASRAAEQFF
>TRBJ2-3|TRBV7-9|-
CASSPSGTSGYRDTQYF
>-|TRBV11-2|-
CASSPGREPSYEQYF
>TRBJ2-3|TRBV19|-
CASSSGTSGRVDTQYF
>TRBJ2-1|TRBV27|few
CASSFSSSGSNEQFF
>TRBJ2-1|TRBV21-1|few
CASRGGGQAYNEQFF
>TRBJ2-5|TRBV7-7|-
CASSLGGQSQETQYF
>TRBJ1-1|TRBV23-1|-
CASSTGTHDTEAFF
>TRBJ2-6|TRBV7-3|-
CASSPVGTGANVLTF